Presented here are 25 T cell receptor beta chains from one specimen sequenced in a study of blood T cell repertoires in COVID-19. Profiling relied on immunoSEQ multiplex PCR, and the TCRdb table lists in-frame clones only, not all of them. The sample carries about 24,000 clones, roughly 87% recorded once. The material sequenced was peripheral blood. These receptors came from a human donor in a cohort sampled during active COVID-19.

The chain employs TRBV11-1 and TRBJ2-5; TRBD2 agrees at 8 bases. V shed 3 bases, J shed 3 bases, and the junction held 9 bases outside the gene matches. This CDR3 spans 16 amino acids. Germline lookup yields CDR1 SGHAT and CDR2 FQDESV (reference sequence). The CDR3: CASSFPGRGEEETQYF. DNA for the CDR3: TGTGCCAGCAGCTTTCCGGGGCGGGGGGAGGAAGAGACCCAGTACTTC.

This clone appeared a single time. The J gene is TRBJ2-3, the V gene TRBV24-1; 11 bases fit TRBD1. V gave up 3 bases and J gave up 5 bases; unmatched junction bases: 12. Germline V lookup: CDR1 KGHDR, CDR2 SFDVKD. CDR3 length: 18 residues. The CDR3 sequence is CATSDPFRTGGSGDTQYF. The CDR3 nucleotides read TGTGCCACCAGTGATCCCTTTCGGACAGGGGGCTCAGGAGATACGCAGTATTTT.

The CDR3 loop is CSVEDGGFTGFWSNEQFF. The CDR3 coding sequence is TGCAGCGTTGAAGATGGAGGCTTTACAGGGTTTTGGTCCAATGAGCAGTTCTTC. This sequence joins TRBV29-1 and TRBJ2-1, with TRBD1 as a possible D gene (6 bases). The ends were cut back, 0 bases at V and 6 bases at J, with 24 bases in the middle. Germline-derived CDR1 and CDR2 are SQVTM and ANQGSEA. CDR3 size: 18 residues.

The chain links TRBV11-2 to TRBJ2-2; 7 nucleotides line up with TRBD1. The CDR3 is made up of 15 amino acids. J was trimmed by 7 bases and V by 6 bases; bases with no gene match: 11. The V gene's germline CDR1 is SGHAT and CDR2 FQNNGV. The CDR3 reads CASRRPGQWVGELFF. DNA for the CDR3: TGTGCCAGCAGACGACCGGGACAGTGGGTCGGGGAGCTGTTTTTT.

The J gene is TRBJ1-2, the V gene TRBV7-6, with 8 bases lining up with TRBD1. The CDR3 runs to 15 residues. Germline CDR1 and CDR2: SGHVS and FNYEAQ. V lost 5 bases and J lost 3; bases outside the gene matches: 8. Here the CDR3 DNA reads TGTGCCAGCAGCACCGCCGGGACAGGTCACTATGGCTACACCTTC. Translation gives CASSTAGTGHYGYTF.

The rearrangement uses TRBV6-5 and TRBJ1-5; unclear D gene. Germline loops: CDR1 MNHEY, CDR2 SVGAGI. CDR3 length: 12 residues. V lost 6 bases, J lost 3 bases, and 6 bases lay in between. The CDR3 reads CASRGPNQPQHF. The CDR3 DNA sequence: TGTGCCAGCAGGGGCCCCAATCAGCCCCAGCATTTT.

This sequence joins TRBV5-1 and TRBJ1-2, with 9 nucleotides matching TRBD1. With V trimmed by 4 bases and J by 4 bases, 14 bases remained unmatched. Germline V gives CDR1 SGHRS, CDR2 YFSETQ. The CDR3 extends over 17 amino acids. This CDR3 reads CASSPMGTGTVAYGYTF. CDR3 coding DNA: TGCGCCAGCAGCCCTATGGGGACAGGGACGGTAGCCTATGGCTACACCTTC.

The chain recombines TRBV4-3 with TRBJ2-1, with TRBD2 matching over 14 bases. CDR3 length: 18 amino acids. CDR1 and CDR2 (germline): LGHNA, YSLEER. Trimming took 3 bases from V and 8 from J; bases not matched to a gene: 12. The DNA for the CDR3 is TGCGCCAGCAGCCATCCAGGACTAGCGGGAGGTTTCGGGGATGAGCAGTTCTTC. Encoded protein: CASSHPGLAGGFGDEQFF.

CDR3 sequence reads: CASSSRQLYEQYF. The CDR3 DNA sequence: TGTGCCAGCAGCTCAAGACAGCTTTACGAGCAGTACTTC. The gene calls are TRBV7-2 and TRBJ2-7; D is possibly TRBD1 (5 bases). The V end was cut by 4 bases, the J end by 4 bases, with 11 bases between. The CDR3 length is 13 residues. CDR1 SGHTA and CDR2 FQGNSA come from the germline V gene.

The CDR3 reads CASSQKQKRRAPDTQYF. CDR3 bases: TGTGCCAGCAGCCAAAAACAGAAGCGGAGGGCCCCAGATACGCAGTATTTT. The V and J genes are TRBV4-2 and TRBJ2-3, with D possibly being TRBD2 (6 bases). The germline V gene encodes CDR1 LGHNA and CDR2 YNFKEQ. The CDR3 runs 17 residues. Deletions cut 2 bases from V and 4 bases from J, with 19 bases between.

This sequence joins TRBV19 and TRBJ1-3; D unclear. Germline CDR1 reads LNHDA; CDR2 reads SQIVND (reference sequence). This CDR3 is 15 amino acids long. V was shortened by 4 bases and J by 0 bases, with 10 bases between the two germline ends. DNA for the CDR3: TGTGCCAGTAGTACTGGCGGACTCTCTGGAAACACCATATATTTT. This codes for CASSTGGLSGNTIYF.

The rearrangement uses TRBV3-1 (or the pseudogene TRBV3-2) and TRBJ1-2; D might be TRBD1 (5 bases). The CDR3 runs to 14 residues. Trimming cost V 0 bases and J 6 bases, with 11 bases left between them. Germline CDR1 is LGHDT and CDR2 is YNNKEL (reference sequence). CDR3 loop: CASSQDLKGNGYTF. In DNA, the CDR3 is TGTGCCAGCAGCCAAGATTTAAAGGGGAATGGCTACACCTTC.

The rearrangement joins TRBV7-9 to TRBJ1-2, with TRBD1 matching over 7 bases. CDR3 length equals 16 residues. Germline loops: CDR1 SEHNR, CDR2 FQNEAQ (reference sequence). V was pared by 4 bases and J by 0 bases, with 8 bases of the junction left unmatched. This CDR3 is CASSSTQGVANYGYTF. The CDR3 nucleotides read TGTGCCAGCAGCTCGACTCAGGGGGTAGCTAACTATGGCTACACCTTC.

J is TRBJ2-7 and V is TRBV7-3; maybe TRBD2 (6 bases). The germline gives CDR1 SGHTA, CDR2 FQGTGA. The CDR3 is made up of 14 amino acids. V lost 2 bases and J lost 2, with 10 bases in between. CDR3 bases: TGTGCCAGCAGCTTAGTGGGAGGACCCTACGAGCAGTACTTC. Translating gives CASSLVGGPYEQYF.

This chain's CDR3 is CAIHRDKPYEQYF. CDR3 bases: TGTGCCATCCACCGGGACAAACCCTACGAGCAGTACTTC. The chain is built from TRBV10-3 and TRBJ2-7, with D perhaps TRBD1 (6 bases). Germline values: CDR1 ENHRY, CDR2 SYGVKD. V lost 8 bases and J 2 bases, leaving 13 bases between the germline ends. The CDR3 consists of 13 residues.

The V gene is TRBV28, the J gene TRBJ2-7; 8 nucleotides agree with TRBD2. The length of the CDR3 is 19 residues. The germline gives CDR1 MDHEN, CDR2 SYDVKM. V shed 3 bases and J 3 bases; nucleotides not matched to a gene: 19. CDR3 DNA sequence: TGTGCCAGCAGTTTTCAGGGGCTGACCGTCAACCGGGAGGGCTACGAGCAGTACTTC. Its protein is CASSFQGLTVNREGYEQYF.

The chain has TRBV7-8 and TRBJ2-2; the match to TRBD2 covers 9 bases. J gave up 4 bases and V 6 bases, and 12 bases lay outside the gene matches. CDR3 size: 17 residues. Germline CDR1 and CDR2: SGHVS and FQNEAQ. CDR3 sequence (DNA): TGTGCCAGCAGATCCCAGGGCGGGGGGGCCGTCACCGGGGAGCTGTTTTTT. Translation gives CASRSQGGGAVTGELFF. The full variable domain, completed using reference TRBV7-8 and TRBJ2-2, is GAGVSQSPRYKVAKRGQDVALRCDPISGHVSLFWYQQALGQGPEFLTYFQNEAQLDKSGLPSDRFFAERPEGSVSTLKIQRTQQEDSAVYLCASRSQGGGAVTGELFFGEGSRLTVL.

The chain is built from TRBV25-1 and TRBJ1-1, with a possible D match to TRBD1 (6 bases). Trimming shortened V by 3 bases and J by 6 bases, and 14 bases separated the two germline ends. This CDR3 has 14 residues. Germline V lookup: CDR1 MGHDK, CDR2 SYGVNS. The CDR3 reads CASSDTIGQSEAFF. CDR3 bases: TGTGCCAGCAGTGATACCATAGGACAGTCTGAAGCTTTCTTT.

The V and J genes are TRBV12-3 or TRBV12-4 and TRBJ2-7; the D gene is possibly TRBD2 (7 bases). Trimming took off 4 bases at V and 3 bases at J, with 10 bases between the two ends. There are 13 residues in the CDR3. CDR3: CASSYRDYYEQYF. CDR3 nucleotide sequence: TGTGCCAGCAGTTACAGGGACTACTACGAGCAGTACTTC.

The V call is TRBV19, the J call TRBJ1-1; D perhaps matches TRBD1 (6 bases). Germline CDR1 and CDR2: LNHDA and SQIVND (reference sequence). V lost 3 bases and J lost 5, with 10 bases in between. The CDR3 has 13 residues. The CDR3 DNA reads TGTGCCAGTAGTATTCAGGGGAATACTGAAGCTTTCTTT. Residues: CASSIQGNTEAFF.

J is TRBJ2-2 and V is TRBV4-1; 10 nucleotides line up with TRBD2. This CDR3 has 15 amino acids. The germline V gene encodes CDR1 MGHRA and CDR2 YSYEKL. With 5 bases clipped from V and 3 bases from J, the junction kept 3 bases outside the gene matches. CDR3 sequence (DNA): TGCGCCAGCAGCATCCTAGCGGGGGACACCGGGGAGCTGTTTTTT. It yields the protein CASSILAGDTGELFF.

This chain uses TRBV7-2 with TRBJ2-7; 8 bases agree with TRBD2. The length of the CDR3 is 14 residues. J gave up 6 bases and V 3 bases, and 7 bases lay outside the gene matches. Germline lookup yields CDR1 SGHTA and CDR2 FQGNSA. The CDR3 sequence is CASSFPGGAVEQYF. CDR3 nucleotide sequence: TGTGCCAGCAGCTTCCCCGGGGGGGCGGTCGAGCAGTACTTC.

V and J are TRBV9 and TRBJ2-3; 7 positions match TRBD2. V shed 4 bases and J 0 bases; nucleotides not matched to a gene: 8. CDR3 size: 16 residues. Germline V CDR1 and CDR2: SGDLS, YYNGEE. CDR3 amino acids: CASSIQRGISTDTQYF. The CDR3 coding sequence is TGTGCCAGCAGCATACAGCGGGGTATAAGCACAGATACGCAGTATTTT.

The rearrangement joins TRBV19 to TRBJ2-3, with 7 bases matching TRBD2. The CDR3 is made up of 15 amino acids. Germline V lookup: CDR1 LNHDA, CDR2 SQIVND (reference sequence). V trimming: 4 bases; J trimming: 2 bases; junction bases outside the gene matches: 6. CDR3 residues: CASSTGLVITDTQYF. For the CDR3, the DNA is TGTGCCAGTAGTACCGGACTAGTAATCACAGATACGCAGTATTTT. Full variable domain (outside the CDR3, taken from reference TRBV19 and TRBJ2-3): DGGITQSPKYLFRKEGQNVTLSCEQNLNHDAMYWYRQDPGQGLRLIYYSQIVNDFQKGDIAEGYSVSREKKESFPLTVTSAQKNPTAFYLCASSTGLVITDTQYFGPGTRLTVL.

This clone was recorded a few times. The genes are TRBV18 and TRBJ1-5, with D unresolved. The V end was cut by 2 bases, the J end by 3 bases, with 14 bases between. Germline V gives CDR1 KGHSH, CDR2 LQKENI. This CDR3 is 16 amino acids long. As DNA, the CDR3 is TGTGCCAGCTCACCATTCGTCGCGGTTCACAATCAGCCCCAGCATTTT. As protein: CASSPFVAVHNQPQHF.